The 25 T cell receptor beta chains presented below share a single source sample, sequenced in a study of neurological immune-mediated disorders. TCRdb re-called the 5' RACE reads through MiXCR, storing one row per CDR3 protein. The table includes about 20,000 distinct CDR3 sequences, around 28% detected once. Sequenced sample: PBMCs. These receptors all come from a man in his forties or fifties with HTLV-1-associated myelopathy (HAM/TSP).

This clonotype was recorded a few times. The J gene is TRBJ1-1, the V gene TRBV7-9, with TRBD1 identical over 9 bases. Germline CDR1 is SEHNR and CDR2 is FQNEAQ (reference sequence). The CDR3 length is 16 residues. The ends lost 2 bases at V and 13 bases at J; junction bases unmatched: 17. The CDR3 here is CASSLTGGAGWDENFF. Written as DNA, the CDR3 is TGTGCCAGCAGCTTAACAGGGGGCGCAGGCTGGGATGAAAATTTCTTT.

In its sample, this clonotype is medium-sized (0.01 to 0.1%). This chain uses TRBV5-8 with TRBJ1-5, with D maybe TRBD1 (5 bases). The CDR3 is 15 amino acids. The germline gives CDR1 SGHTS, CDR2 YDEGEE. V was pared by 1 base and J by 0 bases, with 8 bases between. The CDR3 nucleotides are TGTGCCAGCAGCTTGCAGGGATTTAGCAATCAGCCCCAGCATTTT. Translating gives CASSLQGFSNQPQHF. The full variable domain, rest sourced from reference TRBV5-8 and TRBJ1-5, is EAGVTQSPTHLIKTRGQQATLRCSPISGHTSVYWYQQALGLGLQFLLWYDEGEERNRGNFPPRFSGRQFPNYSSELNVNALELEDSALYLCASSLQGFSNQPQHFGDGTRLSIL.

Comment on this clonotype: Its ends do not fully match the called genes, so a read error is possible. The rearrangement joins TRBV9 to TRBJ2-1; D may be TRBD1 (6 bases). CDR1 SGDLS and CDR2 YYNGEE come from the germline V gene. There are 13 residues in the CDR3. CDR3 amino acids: CASSVGGPGEQLF. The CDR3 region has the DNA TGTGCCAGCAGCGTAGGGGGGCCAGGTGAGCAGTTATTC. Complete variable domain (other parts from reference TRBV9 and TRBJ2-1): DSGVTQTPKHLITATGQRVTLRCSPRSGDLSVYWYQQSLDQGLQFLIQYYNGEERAKGNILERFSAQQFPDLHSELNLSSLELGDSALYFCASSVGGPGEQLFGPGTRLTVL.

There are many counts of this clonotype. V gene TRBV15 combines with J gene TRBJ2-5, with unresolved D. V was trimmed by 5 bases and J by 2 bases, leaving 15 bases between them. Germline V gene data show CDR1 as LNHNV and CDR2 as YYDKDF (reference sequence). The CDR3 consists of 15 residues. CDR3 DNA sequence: TGTGCCACCAGCCGAGCCCCCCTCCTTCAAGAGACCCAGTACTTC. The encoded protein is CATSRAPLLQETQYF.

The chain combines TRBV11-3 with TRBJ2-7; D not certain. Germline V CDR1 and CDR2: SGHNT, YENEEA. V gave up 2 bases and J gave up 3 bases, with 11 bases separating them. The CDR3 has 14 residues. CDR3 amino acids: CASSLRSEDYEQYF. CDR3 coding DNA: TGTGCCAGCAGCTTACGAAGCGAAGACTACGAGCAGTACTTC.

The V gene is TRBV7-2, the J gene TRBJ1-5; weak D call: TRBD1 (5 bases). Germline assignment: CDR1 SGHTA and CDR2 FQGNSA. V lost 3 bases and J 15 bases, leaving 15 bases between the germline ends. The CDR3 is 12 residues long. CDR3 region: CASSFPGTPPHF. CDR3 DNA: TGTGCCAGCAGCTTCCCCGGGACCCCACCGCATTTT.

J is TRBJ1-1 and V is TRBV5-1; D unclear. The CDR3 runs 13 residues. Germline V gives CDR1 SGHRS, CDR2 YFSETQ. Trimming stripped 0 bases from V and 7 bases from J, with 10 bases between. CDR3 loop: CASSLGAEGEAFF. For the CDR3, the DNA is TGCGCCAGCAGCTTGGGGGCAGAGGGTGAAGCTTTCTTT.

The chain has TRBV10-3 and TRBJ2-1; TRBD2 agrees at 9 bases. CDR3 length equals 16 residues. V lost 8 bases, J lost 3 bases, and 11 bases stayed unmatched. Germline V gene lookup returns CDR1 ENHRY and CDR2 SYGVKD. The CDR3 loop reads CAIQGSGGPSYNEQFF. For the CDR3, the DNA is TGTGCCATCCAGGGTAGCGGGGGCCCCAGCTACAATGAGCAGTTCTTC.

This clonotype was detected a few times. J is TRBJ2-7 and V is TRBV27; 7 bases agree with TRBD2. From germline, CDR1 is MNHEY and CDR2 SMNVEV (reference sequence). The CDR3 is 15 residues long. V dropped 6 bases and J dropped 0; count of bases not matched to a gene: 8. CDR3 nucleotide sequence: TGTGCCAGCAGCATCGGACTAGTCCACTCCTACGAGCAGTACTTC. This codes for CASSIGLVHSYEQYF.

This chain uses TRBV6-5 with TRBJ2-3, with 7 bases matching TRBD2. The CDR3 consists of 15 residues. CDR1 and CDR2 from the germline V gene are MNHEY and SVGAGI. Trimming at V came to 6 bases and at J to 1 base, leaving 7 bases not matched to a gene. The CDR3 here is CASSPFTSGTDTQYF. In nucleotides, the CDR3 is TGTGCCAGCAGCCCTTTCACTAGCGGCACAGATACGCAGTATTTT.

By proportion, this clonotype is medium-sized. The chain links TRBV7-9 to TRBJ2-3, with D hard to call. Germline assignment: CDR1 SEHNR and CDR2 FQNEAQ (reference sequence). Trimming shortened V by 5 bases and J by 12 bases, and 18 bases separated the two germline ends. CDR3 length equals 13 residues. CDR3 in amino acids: CASSPNRAPGQYF. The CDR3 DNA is TGTGCCAGCAGCCCAAACCGGGCCCCAGGCCAGTATTTT.

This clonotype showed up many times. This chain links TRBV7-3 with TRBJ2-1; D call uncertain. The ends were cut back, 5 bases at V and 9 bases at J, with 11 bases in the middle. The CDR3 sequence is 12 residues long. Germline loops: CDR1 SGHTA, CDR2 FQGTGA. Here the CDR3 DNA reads TGTGCCAGCAGCCAGGTGGGAAGTGAGCAGTTCTTC. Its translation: CASSQVGSEQFF.

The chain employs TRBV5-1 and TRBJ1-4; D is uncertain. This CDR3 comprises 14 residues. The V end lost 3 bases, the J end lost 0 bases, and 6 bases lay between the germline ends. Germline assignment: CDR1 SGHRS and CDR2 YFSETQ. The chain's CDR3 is CASSYSATNEKLFF. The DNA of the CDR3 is TGCGCCAGCAGCTACAGTGCAACTAATGAAAAACTGTTTTTT. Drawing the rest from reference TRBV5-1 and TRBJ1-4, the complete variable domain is KAGVTQTPRYLIKTRGQQVTLSCSPISGHRSVSWYQQTPGQGLQFLFEYFSETQRNKGNFPGRFSGRQFSNSRSEMNVSTLELGDSALYLCASSYSATNEKLFFGSGTQLSVL.

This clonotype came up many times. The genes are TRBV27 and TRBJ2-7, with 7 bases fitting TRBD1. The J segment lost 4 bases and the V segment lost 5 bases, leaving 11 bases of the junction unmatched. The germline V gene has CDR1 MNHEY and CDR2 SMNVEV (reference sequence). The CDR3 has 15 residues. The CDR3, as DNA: TGTGCCAGCAGTCCGGCTGCAGGGGGAGCGTACGAGCAGTACTTC. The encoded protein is CASSPAAGGAYEQYF.

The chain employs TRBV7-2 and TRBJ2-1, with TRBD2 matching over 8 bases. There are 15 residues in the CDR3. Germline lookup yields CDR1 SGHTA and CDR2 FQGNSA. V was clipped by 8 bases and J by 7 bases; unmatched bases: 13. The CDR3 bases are TGTGCCAGCTCCCTCGGGACTAGTAGGCTGAATGAGCAGTTCTTC. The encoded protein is CASSLGTSRLNEQFF.

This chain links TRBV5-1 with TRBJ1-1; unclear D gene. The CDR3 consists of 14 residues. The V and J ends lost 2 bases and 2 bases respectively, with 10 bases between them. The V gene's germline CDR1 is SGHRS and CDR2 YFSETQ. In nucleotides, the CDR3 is TGCGCCAGCAGCTTTTCCCCTCCCAACACTGAAGCTTTCTTT. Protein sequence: CASSFSPPNTEAFF.

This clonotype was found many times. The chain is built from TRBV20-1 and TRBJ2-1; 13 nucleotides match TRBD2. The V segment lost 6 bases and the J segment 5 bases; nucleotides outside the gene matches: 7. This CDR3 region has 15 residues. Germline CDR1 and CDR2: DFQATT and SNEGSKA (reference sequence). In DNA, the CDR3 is TGCAGTGCCCTAGGGGGGACTAGCGGGAACAATGAGCAGTTCTTC. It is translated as CSALGGTSGNNEQFF.

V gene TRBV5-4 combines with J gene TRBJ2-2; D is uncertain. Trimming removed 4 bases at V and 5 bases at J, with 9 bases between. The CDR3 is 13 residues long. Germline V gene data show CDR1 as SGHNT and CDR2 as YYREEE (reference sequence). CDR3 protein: CASSRTWTGELFF. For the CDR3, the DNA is TGTGCCAGCAGCCGGACGTGGACCGGGGAGCTGTTTTTT.

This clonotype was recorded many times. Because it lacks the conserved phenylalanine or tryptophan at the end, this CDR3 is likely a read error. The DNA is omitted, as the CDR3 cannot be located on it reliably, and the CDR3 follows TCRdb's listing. This CDR3 is CSVPRKQTTVGGQLLL. The rearrangement joins TRBV20-1 to TRBJ2-1; the table calls TRBD2, which could not be checked here. The CDR3 totals 16 residues, both ends included. The germline V gene encodes CDR1 DFQATT and CDR2 SNEGSKA (reference sequence).

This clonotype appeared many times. The DNA for the CDR3 is TGTGCCAGCAGTGAAGATGGGGGGGACGGCAATGAAAAACTGTTTTTT. It codes for CASSEDGGDGNEKLFF. The chain has TRBV2 and TRBJ1-4; D is possibly TRBD1 (5 bases). CDR1 and CDR2 (germline): SNHLY, FYNNEI. The CDR3 runs 16 residues. Trimming removed 1 base at V and 5 bases at J, with 14 bases between.

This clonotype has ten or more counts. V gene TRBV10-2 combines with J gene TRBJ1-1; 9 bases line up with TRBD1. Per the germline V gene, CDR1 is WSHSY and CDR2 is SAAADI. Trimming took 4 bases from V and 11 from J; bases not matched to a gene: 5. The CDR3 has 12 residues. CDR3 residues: CASSGQGDKAFF. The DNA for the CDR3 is TGCGCCAGCAGTGGACAGGGGGATAAGGCTTTCTTT.

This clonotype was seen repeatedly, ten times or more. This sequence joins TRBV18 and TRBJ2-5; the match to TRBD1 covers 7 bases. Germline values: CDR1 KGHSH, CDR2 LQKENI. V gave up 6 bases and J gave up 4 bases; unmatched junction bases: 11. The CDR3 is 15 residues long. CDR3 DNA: TGTGCCAGCTCCCCAGACAGGGCGAATTCAGAGACCCAGTACTTC. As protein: CASSPDRANSETQYF. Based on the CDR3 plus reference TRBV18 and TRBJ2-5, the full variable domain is NAGVMQNPRHLVRRRGQEARLRCSPMKGHSHVYWYRQLPEEGLKFMVYLQKENIIDESGMPKERFSAEFPKEGPSILRIQQVVRGDSAAYFCASSPDRANSETQYFGPGTRLLVL.

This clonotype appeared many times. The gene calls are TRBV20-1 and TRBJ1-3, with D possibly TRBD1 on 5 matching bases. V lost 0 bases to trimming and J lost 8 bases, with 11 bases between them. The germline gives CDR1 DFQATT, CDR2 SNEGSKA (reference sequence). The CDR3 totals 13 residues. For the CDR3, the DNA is TGCAGTGCTAGAGATCGCAGGGCGGACACCATATATTTT. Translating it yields CSARDRRADTIYF.

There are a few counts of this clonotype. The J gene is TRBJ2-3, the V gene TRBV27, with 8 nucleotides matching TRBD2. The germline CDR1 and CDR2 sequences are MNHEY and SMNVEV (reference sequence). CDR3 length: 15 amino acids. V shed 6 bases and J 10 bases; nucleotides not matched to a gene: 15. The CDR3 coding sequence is TGTGCCAGCAGCCTAACTGGACTAGCCCTGGTCCCGCAGTATTTT. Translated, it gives CASSLTGLALVPQYF.

The CDR3 loop reads CASSSQLGNTGELFF. CDR3 DNA: TGTGCCAGCAGCTCTCAACTAGGAAACACCGGGGAGCTGTTTTTT. The rearrangement uses TRBV7-2 and TRBJ2-2; tentative D call: TRBD2 (5 bases). Trimming cost V 4 bases and J 2 bases, with 11 bases left between them. The CDR3 is 15 amino acids. Germline CDR1 is SGHTA and CDR2 is FQGNSA.